This T cell receptor beta chain was documented in a study of blood T cells in healthy people across ages. This clonotype was seen many times. For the second PCR, which ran for about 6 to 11 cycles, a sample-barcoded 5' primer and a J-beta primer mix were used. Via MiXCR, TCRdb re-called the 5' RACE reads, giving one row per CDR3 protein. The table shows around 1,900,000 distinct CDR3 sequences, with roughly 43% occurring only once. The CDR3 extends over 14 amino acids. V gave up 3 bases and J gave up 4 bases, with 14 bases separating them. Germline V gene sequence: CDR1 SGHDT, CDR2 YYEEEE. Sequencing was carried out using blood. This TCR was sampled from a human donor in good health. The chain has TRBV5-6 and TRBJ2-7; TRBD1 is a possible D gene (6 bases). DNA for the CDR3: TGTGCCAGCAGCTCCGGGACACTTCTTTACGAGCAGTACTTC. Protein: CASSSGTLLYEQYF.